Many counts were recorded for the clone carrying this TCR beta chain. Its antigen is unidentified. Quantitative barcoded 5'-RACE was used to prepare TCR beta libraries. TCRdb analysed the 5' RACE reads with MiXCR anew, one entry per CDR3 protein. The sample consists of approximately 520,000 distinct CDR3 sequences, 5.3% of them appearing once. This CDR3 is 16 amino acids long. V dropped 3 bases and J dropped 2; count of bases not matched to a gene: 7. Germline values: CDR1 SGHDT, CDR2 YYEEEE. This sample is part of a study of CD8 T cells in ankylosing spondylitis. Findings of the study overall: There was a TCR beta motif, made of eight highly homologous variants, that appeared characteristic of ankylosing spondylitis blood. Matched ankylosing spondylitis synovial fluid reportedly showed significant enrichment of disease-linked clones.

The TCR was taken from a male donor with ankylosing spondylitis. The gene calls are TRBV5-6 and TRBJ2-3, with 9 bases aligning to TRBD2. The specimen sequenced was blood, either unsorted or a sorted T cell fraction (not recorded which). CDR3 coding DNA: TGTGCCAGCAGCTGGATAGCGGGGGCCGACACAGATACGCAGTATTTT. Translation gives CASSWIAGADTDTQYF. The full variable domain, with the rest looked up from reference TRBV5-6 and TRBJ2-3, is DAGVTQSPTHLIKTRGQQVTLRCSPKSGHDTVSWYQQALGQGPQFIFQYYEEEERQRGNFPDRFSGHQFPNYSSELNVNALLLGDSALYLCASSWIAGADTDTQYFGPGTRLTVL.